A single sample is the source of the 3 T cell receptor beta chains below, sequenced in a study of patients and donors after allogeneic stem cell transplantation. One entry per CDR3 protein, called by TCRdb with MiXCR from the RT-PCR reads. This repertoire shows 160,000 or so distinct CDR3 sequences, more than 20% found once; its top ten account for roughly a quarter. Sequencing input: blood, either unsorted or a sorted T cell fraction (not recorded which). The source of these receptors is a human donor who was either an allogeneic HSCT recipient or a stem cell or donor lymphocyte infusion donor (not recorded which). It is not recorded whose cells these are; they may come from a transplant donor.

The table lists this clonotype with a few counts. This chain links TRBV12-3 or TRBV12-4 with TRBJ2-5; possibly TRBD2 for D (7 bases). There are 13 residues in the CDR3. Between the trimmed V and J ends, which lost 7 bases and 4 bases, there was a span of 13 bases. CDR3 sequence reads: CASTLGGGETQYF. The CDR3 nucleotides are TGTGCCAGCACCTTAGGGGGGGGAGAGACCCAGTACTTC.

This clonotype showed up just once. The V call is TRBV4-3, the J call TRBJ2-7; 7 nucleotides match TRBD1. The CDR3 is 16 amino acids. J lost 3 bases, V lost 4 bases, and 12 bases had no gene match. Looked up from germline, CDR1 is LGHNA and CDR2 is YSLEER. The CDR3 region is CASSLGTDPKLYEQYF. CDR3 DNA: TGCGCCAGCAGCCTCGGGACAGACCCTAAACTCTACGAGCAGTACTTC.

This clonotype was counted only a few times. The chain employs TRBV5-1 and TRBJ1-5, with a weak D call TRBD1 (6 bases). Trimming stripped 0 bases from V and 6 bases from J, with 10 bases between. Germline V gene lookup returns CDR1 SGHRS and CDR2 YFSETQ. The CDR3 runs 14 residues. The CDR3 coding sequence is TGCGCCAGCAGCTTGGGGACAGAGGGTCAGCCCCAGCATTTT. The encoded protein is CASSLGTEGQPQHF.